A selection of T cell receptor beta chains follows, all from one sample in a study of shared clonotypes between healthy human individuals. TCRdb's table, derived via immunoSEQ multiplex PCR, lists solely in-frame clones and lacks some. The profile shows some 2.1 million clones, roughly 94% of them singletons. The sequenced sample consisted of naive CD4+ T cells sorted from blood. The receptors here all came from a man in his late teens or twenties in good health. The CDR3 runs from the conserved cysteine through the conserved F or W. The order of the fields is V gene, J gene, clone size, D gene, CDR3 protein, CDR3 DNA. The D gene is left open where the match is weak. Clone size is not always given. Where it is, it says once, few, many or a class for expanded clones.

TRBV5-1	TRBJ1-2	-	-	CASSLEVREGYTF	TGCGCCAGCAGCTTGGAGGTCAGGGAAGGCTACACCTTC
TRBV4-1	TRBJ2-2	-	-	CASSHYTANTGELFF	TGCGCCAGCAGCCATTACACTGCGAACACCGGGGAGCTGTTTTTT
TRBV19	TRBJ1-1	-	-	CASSLSWGGNTEAFF	TGTGCCAGTAGCCTTAGCTGGGGGGGAAACACTGAAGCTTTCTTT
TRBV9	TRBJ2-3	-	-	CASSSRGTDTQYF	TGTGCCAGCAGCTCACGTGGCACAGATACGCAGTATTTT
TRBV28	TRBJ1-1	-	TRBD1	CASSFRGQGTEAFF	TGTGCCAGCAGTTTCAGGGGGCAAGGCACTGAAGCTTTCTTT
TRBV29-1	TRBJ1-5	-	-	CSVILDTNQPQHF	TGCAGCGTCATACTGGACACCAATCAGCCCCAGCATTTT
TRBV5-1	TRBJ2-5	-	TRBD1	CASSVGTGSWNQETQYF	TGCGCCAGCAGCGTTGGGACAGGGAGCTGGAACCAAGAGACCCAGTACTTC
TRBV13	TRBJ2-5	-	TRBD2	CASTPSGAGGLQETQYF	TGTGCCAGCACCCCCTCAGGAGCGGGGGGACTTCAAGAGACCCAGTACTTC
TRBV5-4	TRBJ1-6	-	-	CASSLGSSYNSPLHF	TGTGCCAGCAGCTTGGGAAGCTCCTATAATTCACCCCTCCACTTT
TRBV27	TRBJ2-3	-	-	CASSLSRPEFTDTQYF	TGTGCCAGCAGTTTATCCCGACCCGAGTTCACAGATACGCAGTATTTT
TRBV7-2	TRBJ2-7	-	TRBD1	CASTPSAGTGQNEQYF	TGTGCCAGCACCCCGAGTGCCGGGACAGGGCAGAACGAGCAGTACTTC
TRBV18	TRBJ1-1	-	-	CASSPQALQGGIWTEAFF	TGTGCCAGCTCACCACAAGCGTTACAGGGAGGGATCTGGACTGAAGCTTTCTTT
TRBV11-2	TRBJ2-3	-	-	CASSAGGTSLTDTQYF	TGTGCCAGCAGCGCAGGTGGGACATCACTCACAGATACGCAGTATTTT
TRBV5-6	TRBJ2-7	once	-	CASSPGLGYEQYF	TGTGCCAGCAGCCCGGGACTCGGCTACGAGCAGTACTTC
TRBV11-3	TRBJ2-2	-	-	CASSSSGSNTGELFF	TGTGCCAGCAGCTCGAGCGGGTCGAACACCGGGGAGCTGTTTTTT
TRBV5-5	TRBJ1-1	once	-	CASRWTTEAFF	TGTGCCAGCAGGTGGACAACCGAAGCTTTCTTT
TRBV6-1	TRBJ1-2	-	TRBD1	CASSASTGAGYTF	TGTGCCAGCAGTGCTTCGACAGGGGCTGGCTACACCTTC
TRBV11-2	TRBJ2-7	once	TRBD1	CASSLDSATGGEQYF	TGTGCCAGCAGCTTAGATAGCGCGACAGGGGGGGAGCAGTACTTC
TRBV5-4	TRBJ2-4	-	TRBD2	CASSLMSGGAGGIQYF	TGTGCCAGCAGCCTAATGTCGGGAGGAGCGGGGGGCATTCAGTACTTC
TRBV2	TRBJ2-1	-	-	CASINGISYNEQFF	TGTGCCAGCATTAACGGGATTTCCTACAATGAGCAGTTCTTC
TRBV29-1	TRBJ2-2	-	-	CSVGGAGELFF	TGCAGCGTTGGAGGGGCCGGGGAGCTGTTTTTT
TRBV5-1	TRBJ2-7	-	-	CASSLAASYAQYF	TGCGCCAGCAGCTTGGCCGCGAGTTACGCGCAGTACTTC
TRBV5-1	TRBJ2-7	-	-	CASSLVGSEQYF	TGCGCCAGCAGCTTGGTAGGGTCGGAGCAGTACTTC
TRBV27	TRBJ2-7	-	TRBD2	CASNRAGGLPTEQYF	TGTGCCAGCAACCGAGCGGGAGGGCTTCCTACGGAGCAGTACTTC
TRBV4-3	TRBJ2-3	-	-	CASSPRGREGDTQYF	TGCGCCAGCAGCCCCAGGGGGAGGGAAGGAGATACGCAGTATTTT
TRBV11-2	TRBJ2-5	-	-	CASSFQYQETQYF	TGTGCCAGCAGCTTCCAGTACCAAGAGACCCAGTACTTC
TRBV2	TRBJ1-4	-	-	CASRQGEKLFF	TGTGCCAGCAGACAGGGTGAAAAACTGTTTTTT
TRBV2	TRBJ1-4	-	-	CASSEALPASWYRTNEKLFF	TGTGCCAGCAGTGAAGCCCTGCCGGCGTCGTGGTATCGGACTAATGAAAAACTGTTTTTT
TRBV9	TRBJ2-1	-	TRBD2	CASSQLAGVGNEQFF	TGTGCCAGCAGCCAGTTGGCGGGAGTGGGGAATGAGCAGTTCTTC
TRBV15	TRBJ1-5	-	-	CATSRGDGLYSNQPQHF	TGTGCCACCAGCAGAGGGGACGGACTATATAGCAATCAGCCCCAGCATTTT
TRBV15	TRBJ1-2	-	-	CATRDRGRNYGYTF	TGTGCCACCCGGGACCGGGGGCGTAATTATGGCTACACCTTC
TRBV19	TRBJ2-5	-	-	CASSPGPGGEETQYF	TGTGCCAGTAGTCCAGGCCCCGGCGGGGAAGAGACCCAGTACTTC
TRBV30	TRBJ2-2	-	TRBD2	CAWSVSGSNGELFF	TGTGCCTGGAGTGTTAGCGGGAGCAACGGGGAGCTGTTTTTT
TRBV20-1	TRBJ1-2	-	-	CSAQAVEGYTF	TGCAGTGCCCAGGCAGTCGAAGGCTACACCTTC
TRBV4-3	TRBJ1-4	-	-	CASSQEATNEKLFF	TGCGCCAGCAGCCAAGAGGCAACTAATGAAAAACTGTTTTTT
TRBV19	TRBJ1-5	-	-	CASSSTVTLFSNQPQHF	TGTGCCAGTAGTTCGACAGTGACCTTATTTAGCAATCAGCCCCAGCATTTT
TRBV9	TRBJ2-1	-	-	CASSVGWGTYNEQFF	TGTGCCAGCAGCGTAGGGTGGGGGACCTACAATGAGCAGTTCTTC
TRBV29-1	TRBJ1-2	-	TRBD1	CSVESYWDRGTYGYTF	TGCAGCGTTGAATCTTATTGGGACAGGGGAACCTATGGCTACACCTTC
TRBV4-1	TRBJ2-3	-	-	CASSLPPGALVDTQYF	TGCGCCAGCAGCCTCCCCCCAGGGGCGTTGGTAGATACGCAGTATTTT
TRBV6-6	TRBJ1-2	-	TRBD1	CASSTTGSYGYTF	TGTGCCAGCAGTACGACAGGGAGCTATGGCTACACCTTC
TRBV5-1	TRBJ2-1	-	TRBD2	CASSLGTSGKNEQFF	TGCGCCAGCAGCTTGGGTACTAGCGGGAAGAATGAGCAGTTCTTC
TRBV9	TRBJ1-6	-	-	CASSVEGSRLDSPLHF	TGTGCCAGCAGCGTAGAAGGGTCCAGGCTGGATTCACCCCTCCACTTT
TRBV5-1	TRBJ1-5	-	-	CASSLEGQQPQHF	TGCGCCAGCAGCTTGGAGGGGCAACAGCCCCAGCATTTT
TRBV9	TRBJ2-6	once	-	CASSPREGAGGANVLTF	TGTGCCAGCAGCCCTCGGGAGGGGGCGGGTGGGGCCAACGTCCTGACTTTC
TRBV28	TRBJ2-3	-	TRBD1	CASSLLDRDTDTQYF	TGTGCCAGCAGTTTATTGGACAGGGACACAGATACGCAGTATTTT
TRBV30	TRBJ2-1	-	-	CAWSPRRLGRSYNEQFF	TGTGCCTGGAGTCCGAGGAGACTTGGGCGCTCCTACAATGAGCAGTTCTTC
TRBV5-1	TRBJ2-3	-	TRBD2	CASSSAGLAGDADTQYF	TGCGCCAGCAGCTCGGCCGGGCTAGCGGGGGACGCAGATACGCAGTATTTT
TRBV7-9	TRBJ2-1	-	TRBD2	CAGRGPGLAGEGEQFF	TGTGCCGGCCGAGGTCCGGGACTAGCGGGAGAGGGTGAGCAGTTCTTC
TRBV5-1	TRBJ2-2	-	TRBD2	CASSATSGATNTGELFF	TGCGCCAGCAGTGCGACTAGCGGGGCTACTAACACCGGGGAGCTGTTTTTT
TRBV7-9	TRBJ2-5	-	TRBD1	CASSNRDRGLGETQYF	TGTGCCAGCAGCAACCGGGACAGGGGGCTGGGAGAGACCCAGTACTTC
TRBV2	TRBJ1-1	-	TRBD1	CASSAQGVRNTEAFF	TGTGCCAGCAGTGCCCAGGGGGTGCGGAACACTGAAGCTTTCTTT
TRBV5-1	TRBJ2-7	-	TRBD1	CASSPTGVGAEQYF	TGCGCCAGCAGCCCTACAGGGGTGGGCGCCGAGCAGTACTTC
TRBV11-2	TRBJ2-6	-	-	CASSSLGSGANVLTF	TGTGCCAGCAGCTCCCTCGGGTCCGGGGCCAACGTCCTGACTTTC
TRBV10-3	TRBJ1-4	-	-	CAISDGYVEKLFF	TGTGCCATCAGCGATGGTTACGTTGAAAAACTGTTTTTT
TRBV5-8	TRBJ2-2	-	-	CASRAGTTGELFF	TGTGCCAGCAGGGCCGGGACAACCGGGGAGCTGTTTTTT